These 28 T cell receptor beta chains were sequenced from one sample in a study of neoadjuvant nivolumab and ipilimumab in lung cancer. Data came from immunoSEQ multiplex PCR; TCRdb stores just in-frame clones and leaves some out. The sample includes tens of thousands of clones, 90% seen only once; the top ten take approximately 5%. The sequencing used peripheral blood, collected after neoadjuvant nivolumab, alone or with ipilimumab, at or shortly before surgery. The receptors stem from an adult with non-small cell lung cancer.

The V call is TRBV5-6, the J call TRBJ2-1, with D unclear. V was clipped by 0 bases and J by 6 bases, with 7 bases between them. This CDR3 region has 13 residues. Germline-derived CDR1 and CDR2 are SGHDT and YYEEEE. The CDR3 sequence: CASSLVHTNEQFF. The CDR3 DNA follows: TGTGCCAGCAGCTTGGTTCATACCAATGAGCAGTTCTTC.

The chain employs TRBV9 and TRBJ1-1, with D tentatively TRBD1 (6 bases). V was cut by 0 bases and J by 2 bases, with 11 bases left in between. This CDR3 comprises 15 residues. The germline V gene has CDR1 SGDLS and CDR2 YYNGEE. This CDR3 is CASSVEGGANTEAFF. CDR3 nucleotides: TGTGCCAGCAGCGTAGAGGGGGGGGCTAACACTGAAGCTTTCTTT.

J is TRBJ2-7 and V is TRBV5-1; 10 bases fit TRBD1. CDR1 and CDR2 (germline): SGHRS, YFSETQ. The CDR3 has 14 residues. V lost 4 bases, J lost 2 bases, and 3 bases stayed unmatched. CDR3 in DNA: TGCGCCAGCAGCCCGGGACAGGGGCCCTACGAGCAGTACTTC. Residues: CASSPGQGPYEQYF. Looking up the rest from reference TRBV5-1 and TRBJ2-7 gives the full variable domain: KAGVTQTPRYLIKTRGQQVTLSCSPISGHRSVSWYQQTPGQGLQFLFEYFSETQRNKGNFPGRFSGRQFSNSRSEMNVSTLELGDSALYLCASSPGQGPYEQYFGPGTRLTVT.

The chain combines TRBV7-2 with TRBJ1-1; no clear D gene. Trimming took 8 bases from V and 2 from J, leaving 15 bases between them. The CDR3 runs to 14 residues. The germline V gene has CDR1 SGHTA and CDR2 FQGNSA. CDR3 loop: CASGYRRFNTEAFF. Here the CDR3 DNA reads TGTGCCAGCGGGTACCGACGATTCAACACTGAAGCTTTCTTT.

V gene TRBV7-8 combines with J gene TRBJ2-7; D remains ambiguous. Germline V lookup: CDR1 SGHVS, CDR2 FQNEAQ. Trimming took off 3 bases at V and 5 bases at J, with 11 bases between the two ends. The CDR3 totals 13 residues. As DNA, the CDR3 is TGTGCCAGCAGCTTGGGCCAGGTTGACGAGCAGTACTTC. It codes for CASSLGQVDEQYF. Full variable domain (outside the CDR3, taken from reference TRBV7-8 and TRBJ2-7): GAGVSQSPRYKVAKRGQDVALRCDPISGHVSLFWYQQALGQGPEFLTYFQNEAQLDKSGLPSDRFFAERPEGSVSTLKIQRTQQEDSAVYLCASSLGQVDEQYFGPGTRLTVT.

This clone has only one observation. The chain couples TRBV5-4 to TRBJ2-2; possibly TRBD1 or TRBD2 for D (5 bases each). There are 15 residues in the CDR3. Trimming pared 0 bases from V and 6 bases from J, leaving 12 bases between. Germline V CDR1 and CDR2: SGHNT, YYREEE (reference sequence). This CDR3 reads CASSLVTGGPGELFF. The DNA of the CDR3 is TGTGCCAGCAGCTTGGTTACAGGAGGTCCCGGGGAGCTGTTTTTT. The full variable domain, with the rest looked up from reference TRBV5-4 and TRBJ2-2, is ETGVTQSPTHLIKTRGQQVTLRCSSQSGHNTVSWYQQALGQGPQFIFQYYREEENGRGNFPPRFSGLQFPNYSSELNVNALELDDSALYLCASSLVTGGPGELFFGEGSRLTVL.

About this clone itself: Mismatch with germline at one junction end may stem from a read error. This sequence joins TRBV5-5 and TRBJ2-5; D may be TRBD1 (5 bases). This CDR3 has 13 residues. Germline CDR1 SGHKS, CDR2 YYEKEE (reference sequence). CDR3 nucleotides: TGTGCCAGCAGATTGGACATCCAAGAGACCCAGTACTTC. Residues: CASRLDIQETQYF.

The V call is TRBV6-1, the J call TRBJ1-6, with D possibly TRBD1 on 5 matching bases. The germline gives CDR1 MNHNS, CDR2 SASEGT. The CDR3 is 15 amino acids. V was clipped by 8 bases and J by 6 bases, with 17 bases between them. In DNA form, the CDR3 reads TGTGCCAGCCGGTACGCAGGACACATTAATTCACCCCTCCACTTT. This translates into CASRYAGHINSPLHF.

The genes are TRBV11-3 and TRBJ2-5; D not certain. The CDR3 runs to 13 residues. Deletions cut 0 bases from V and 5 bases from J, with 7 bases between. Per germline, CDR1 SGHNT and CDR2 YENEEA. The CDR3 loop reads CASSLDRLETQYF. The CDR3 DNA reads as TGTGCCAGCAGCTTAGATCGTCTGGAGACCCAGTACTTC. Full variable domain (missing parts from reference TRBV11-3 and TRBJ2-5): EAGVVQSPRYKIIEKKQPVAFWCNPISGHNTLYWYLQNLGQGPELLIRYENEEAVDDSQLPKDRFSAERLKGVDSTLKIQPAELGDSAVYLCASSLDRLETQYFGPGTRLLVL.

The chain has TRBV10-3 and TRBJ2-3; no definite D call. Trimming left V 6 bases short and J 2 bases short, with 3 bases between. Germline V gene data show CDR1 as ENHRY and CDR2 as SYGVKD. CDR3 size: 11 residues. In DNA form, the CDR3 reads TGTGCCATCAGATACACAGATACGCAGTATTTT. This gives the protein CAIRYTDTQYF.

This chain uses TRBV9 with TRBJ1-2, with TRBD1 matching 9 bases. The J segment lost 8 bases and the V segment lost 4 bases, leaving 9 bases of the junction unmatched. This CDR3 has 14 residues. The germline gives CDR1 SGDLS, CDR2 YYNGEE. The CDR3 DNA reads TGTGCCAGCAGCATACCGGGACAGGGACGAGGCTACACCTTC. Translating it yields CASSIPGQGRGYTF.

This chain links TRBV10-3 with TRBJ1-2; TRBD1 might be the D (5 bases). This CDR3 comprises 13 residues. CDR1 is ENHRY, CDR2 SYGVKD, per germline. V lost 4 bases and J lost 2, with 8 bases in between. The CDR3: CAISGAGNYGYTF. CDR3 nucleotides: TGTGCCATCAGTGGCGCAGGGAACTATGGCTACACCTTC.

The rearrangement uses TRBV7-8 and TRBJ1-5, with 8 bases identical to TRBD1. The CDR3 totals 15 residues. V was pared by 1 base and J by 7 bases, with 6 bases of the junction left unmatched. Germline V gene data show CDR1 as SGHVS and CDR2 as FQNEAQ. The CDR3 loop is CASSLGTGIGQPQHF. DNA of the CDR3: TGTGCCAGCAGCTTAGGGACAGGGATCGGCCAGCCCCAGCATTTT.

The rearrangement uses TRBV9 and TRBJ2-2; the D gene is possibly TRBD1 (8 bases). V gave up 4 bases and J gave up 4 bases, with 14 bases separating them. The CDR3 extends over 15 amino acids. The germline CDR1 and CDR2 sequences are SGDLS and YYNGEE. Here the CDR3 reads CASSPTGEGTGELFF. The CDR3 DNA sequence: TGTGCCAGCAGCCCGACAGGGGAGGGCACCGGGGAGCTGTTTTTT.

The rearrangement joins TRBV5-6 to TRBJ2-1; D might be TRBD1 (6 bases). Looked up from germline, CDR1 is SGHDT and CDR2 is YYEEEE. CDR3 length: 15 amino acids. V lost 3 bases, J lost 2 bases, and 12 bases lay in between. The CDR3 is CASSYRWGPYNEQFF. The CDR3 bases are TGTGCCAGCAGCTACAGATGGGGGCCCTACAATGAGCAGTTCTTC.

The rearrangement links TRBV4-1 to TRBJ2-1; 8 bases map to TRBD2. The CDR3 extends over 14 amino acids. Germline CDR1 reads MGHRA; CDR2 reads YSYEKL. The V and J ends lost 7 bases and 3 bases, in that order; junction bases with no gene match: 5. This CDR3 reads CASTSGGLYNEQFF. For the CDR3, the DNA is TGCGCCAGCACAAGCGGGGGACTCTACAATGAGCAGTTCTTC.

V and J are TRBV7-2 and TRBJ2-3, with unresolved D. The germline CDR1 and CDR2 sequences are SGHTA and FQGNSA. With 1 base removed from V and 0 bases from J, the gap between germline ends came to 8 bases. This CDR3 contains 15 residues. CDR3 region: CASSLVATSTDTQYF. CDR3 sequence (DNA): TGTGCCAGCAGCTTAGTAGCCACAAGCACAGATACGCAGTATTTT.

The V and J genes are TRBV5-1 and TRBJ1-4, with D unclear. Germline V gene sequence: CDR1 SGHRS, CDR2 YFSETQ. The CDR3 runs to 13 residues. Trimming cost V 1 base and J 3 bases, with 4 bases left between them. CDR3 nucleotide sequence: TGCGCCAGCAGCTTGACAGCTAATGAAAAACTGTTTTTT. It encodes CASSLTANEKLFF.

This chain uses TRBV18 with TRBJ2-3, with TRBD1 matching over 9 bases. The V gene end was trimmed by 4 bases and the J gene end by 5 bases; junction bases not matched to a gene: 7. Germline lookup yields CDR1 KGHSH and CDR2 LQKENI. The CDR3 sequence is 15 residues long. The CDR3 loop reads CASSREQGAEDTQYF. CDR3 in DNA: TGTGCCAGCTCACGCGAACAGGGGGCCGAAGATACGCAGTATTTT.

The V call is TRBV6-1, the J call TRBJ2-7, with D unclear. The germline V gene encodes CDR1 MNHNS and CDR2 SASEGT. The CDR3 length is 15 residues. V dropped 8 bases and J dropped 0 bases, with 17 bases sitting between them. CDR3 coding DNA: TGTGCCAGCCGGTCCCCCTACAAGGGCTCCTACGAGCAGTACTTC. It codes for CASRSPYKGSYEQYF.

The rearrangement uses TRBV7-2 and TRBJ2-2; 8 nucleotides align to TRBD2. Germline lookup yields CDR1 SGHTA and CDR2 FQGNSA. The CDR3 covers 15 residues. The trim removed 4 bases at V and 3 bases at J, leaving 4 bases unmatched. CDR3 nucleotide sequence: TGTGCCAGCAGCTCTAGCGGGTGGGACACCGGGGAGCTGTTTTTT. Protein product: CASSSSGWDTGELFF.

This CDR3 reads CASSQGTGAYGYTF. Written as DNA, the CDR3 is TGTGCCAGCAGCCAAGGGACAGGGGCCTATGGCTACACCTTC. The rearrangement links TRBV5-6 to TRBJ1-2; 10 bases fit TRBD1. J gave up 4 bases and V 4 bases, and 4 bases lay outside the gene matches. The germline V gene has CDR1 SGHDT and CDR2 YYEEEE. This CDR3 has 14 amino acids.

The rearrangement links TRBV14 to TRBJ1-6; TRBD1 agrees at 9 bases. CDR3 length equals 17 residues. The germline CDR1 and CDR2 sequences are SGHDN and FVKESK. V dropped 0 bases and J dropped 10; count of bases not matched to a gene: 10. Here the CDR3 DNA reads TGTGCCAGCAGCCAAGAATATCAAGGGACAGGGAGGTCACCCCTCCACTTT. Translation: CASSQEYQGTGRSPLHF.

The V and J genes are TRBV4-1 and TRBJ1-1, with D unclear. V lost 1 base to trimming and J lost 5 bases, with 14 bases between them. The CDR3 runs to 15 residues. Germline loops: CDR1 MGHRA, CDR2 YSYEKL. The CDR3 sequence: CASSQAPAAGTEAFF. DNA of the CDR3: TGCGCCAGCAGCCAAGCGCCGGCGGCTGGGACTGAAGCTTTCTTT.

This clone was seen a few times. CDR3: CASSVALRVAGELFF. The CDR3 DNA follows: TGTGCCAGCAGCGTAGCTTTAAGGGTAGCGGGGGAGCTGTTTTTT. The chain links TRBV9 to TRBJ2-2, with D maybe TRBD2 (5 bases). The V and J ends lost 0 bases and 8 bases respectively, with 14 bases between them. The CDR3 sequence is 15 residues long. Per germline, CDR1 SGDLS and CDR2 YYNGEE.

The chain couples TRBV14 to TRBJ2-1, with D hard to call. The CDR3 totals 13 residues. The V gene's germline CDR1 is SGHDN and CDR2 FVKESK. Trimming left V 4 bases short and J 5 bases short, with 9 bases between. The CDR3 loop is CASSRSRNNEQFF. Here the CDR3 DNA reads TGTGCCAGCAGCCGCTCAAGAAACAATGAGCAGTTCTTC.

This clone appeared a few times. This chain uses TRBV6-5 with TRBJ2-7; 8 positions agree with TRBD1. From germline, CDR1 is MNHEY and CDR2 SVGAGI. J lost 2 bases, V lost 2 bases, and 5 bases had no gene match. This CDR3 region has 15 residues. The CDR3 reads CASSYVQGVAYEQYF. CDR3 DNA sequence: TGTGCCAGCAGTTACGTACAGGGGGTTGCCTACGAGCAGTACTTC.

This chain uses TRBV6-4 with TRBJ2-1, with 8 bases aligning to TRBD2. Trimming removed 6 bases from V and 10 bases from J; junction bases left unmatched: 8. Germline lookup yields CDR1 MRHNA and CDR2 SNTAGT. The CDR3 is made up of 13 amino acids. The CDR3, as DNA: TGTGCCAGCAGCCACGGGGGGGCCCGAGAGCAGTTCTTC. This translates into CASSHGGAREQFF.